This TCR beta chain came from a study of radiotherapy plus CTLA-4 blockade in lung cancer. The wider study: In approximately 17% of patients, objective responses were seen; roughly 30% had disease control.

The trim removed 5 bases at V and 0 bases at J, leaving 4 bases unmatched. Germline CDR1 reads SGHVS; CDR2 reads FNYEAQ. CDR3 length: 14 residues. Clones were read by immunoSEQ multiplex PCR, and TCRdb kept only the in-frame ones, dropping some. This table holds roughly 120,000 clones, roughly 80% found once. About this clone itself: Its matching antigen is unknown.

Notes on the study in general: Once radiotherapy plus ipilimumab had been given, TCR clones derived from tumor expanded in blood.

The sample here was peripheral blood, taken from a patient treated with radiotherapy plus ipilimumab. The chain carries TRBV7-6 and TRBJ2-7, with 7 bases lining up with TRBD1. This clonotype was obtained from a human donor with non-small cell lung cancer who had a partial response to radiotherapy plus ipilimumab. The CDR3 DNA is TGTGCCAGCAGCCCGGGACAGAGCTCCTACGAGCAGTACTTC. Amino acid sequence: CASSPGQSSYEQYF.